This T cell receptor (beta chain) came from a study of T cell responses to AZD1222 COVID-19 vaccine. Study findings and constraints: Of the AZD1222 recipients, only 5 to 7 were seropositive at baseline.

Regarding this clone: Its target is unknown.

Sequencing used immunoSEQ multiplex PCR; TCRdb keeps in-frame clones, though not all of them. The table has 100,000 to 150,000 clones, more than 85% seen once. Germline lookup yields CDR1 SGDLS and CDR2 YYNGEE. J was trimmed by 3 bases and V by 2 bases; bases with no gene match: 1. The CDR3 extends over 13 amino acids. Material: peripheral blood, obtained on day 0 of MenACWY control vaccination. This chain connects TRBV9 to TRBJ1-2; 7 nucleotides align to TRBD1. The sequence derives from an adult in good health. The CDR3 loop is CASSVGQDYGYTF. The CDR3 bases are TGTGCCAGCAGCGTCGGACAGGACTATGGCTACACCTTC.